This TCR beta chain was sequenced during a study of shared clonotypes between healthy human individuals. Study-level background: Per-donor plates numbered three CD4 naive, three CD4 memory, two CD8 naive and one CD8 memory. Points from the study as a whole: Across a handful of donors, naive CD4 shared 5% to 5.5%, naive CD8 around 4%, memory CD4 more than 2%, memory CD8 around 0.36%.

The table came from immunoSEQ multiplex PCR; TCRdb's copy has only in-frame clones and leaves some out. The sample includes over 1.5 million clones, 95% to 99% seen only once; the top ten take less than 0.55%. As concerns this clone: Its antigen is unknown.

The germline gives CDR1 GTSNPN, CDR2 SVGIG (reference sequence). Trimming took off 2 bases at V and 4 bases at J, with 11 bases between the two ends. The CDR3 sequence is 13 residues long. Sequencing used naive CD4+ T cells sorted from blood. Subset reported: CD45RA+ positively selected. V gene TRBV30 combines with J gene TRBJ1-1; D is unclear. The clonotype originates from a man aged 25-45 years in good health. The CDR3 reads CAWSRNLLTEAFF. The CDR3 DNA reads TGTGCCTGGAGTCGTAATCTACTCACTGAAGCTTTCTTT.